The 10 T cell receptor beta chains below come from one sample, sequenced in a study of neurological immune-mediated disorders. TCRdb recomputed calls from the 5' RACE reads with MiXCR, one row per CDR3 protein. The sample includes about 120,000 distinct CDR3 sequences, about 3.4% seen only once; the top ten take over 1%. Sequences were obtained from PBMCs. The source of these receptors is a woman aged 25 to 39 with multiple sclerosis.

This clonotype was seen ten or more times. V usage is TRBV6-5 and J usage is TRBJ2-7; the D is unclear. This CDR3 region has 13 residues. V lost 5 bases, J lost 7 bases, and 15 bases lay in between. The germline CDR1 and CDR2 sequences are MNHEY and SVGAGI. CDR3 coding DNA: TGTGCCAGCAGTCCGCGGCCGGGCGGAGAGCAGTACTTC. Residues: CASSPRPGGEQYF.

This clonotype was seen at least ten times. The DNA of the CDR3 is TGTGCCAGCAGCAAAAGCCCCCCCGGGACGAAGGGAGAGACCCAGTACTTC. Amino acids: CASSKSPPGTKGETQYF. The rearrangement links TRBV7-8 to TRBJ2-5, with D tentatively TRBD1 or TRBD2 (5 bases each). The V and J ends lost 5 bases and 4 bases respectively, with 23 bases between them. There are 17 residues in the CDR3. From germline, CDR1 is SGHVS and CDR2 FQNEAQ.

This clonotype was observed many times. The V call is TRBV6-2 or TRBV6-3, the J call TRBJ1-1; no clear D gene. The CDR3 covers 14 residues. V lost 2 bases and J 4 bases, leaving 11 bases between the germline ends. Looked up from germline, CDR1 is MNHEY and CDR2 is SVGEGT. CDR3 loop: CASSYTIKGTEAFF. DNA of the CDR3: TGTGCCAGCAGTTACACCATCAAGGGCACTGAAGCTTTCTTT.

This clonotype has ten or more counts. DNA for the CDR3: TGTGCCACCAGTGATCCCCATTTGGAGGATACTAAAAACATTCAGTACTTC. The encoded protein is CATSDPHLEDTKNIQYF. The chain recombines TRBV24-1 with TRBJ2-4, with D perhaps matching TRBD2 (5 bases). The V gene's germline CDR1 is KGHDR and CDR2 SFDVKD. The CDR3 contains 17 residues. The germline V and J ends were trimmed by 3 bases and 4 bases, with 18 bases remaining between them.

The sample holds many counts of this clonotype. The chain joins TRBV12-3 or TRBV12-4 to TRBJ2-3, with a weak D call TRBD2 (6 bases). The CDR3 loop spans 14 amino acids. V gave up 1 base and J gave up 3 bases, with 8 bases separating them. CDR3 in amino acids: CASSLELATDTQYF. The CDR3 nucleotides are TGTGCCAGCAGTTTAGAGCTAGCGACAGATACGCAGTATTTT.

This clonotype has at least ten counts. This chain connects TRBV7-2 to TRBJ2-1; TRBD2 matches 9 bases. J lost 1 base, V lost 5 bases, and 9 bases had no gene match. CDR1 and CDR2 from the germline V gene are SGHTA and FQGNSA. This CDR3 contains 17 residues. Here the CDR3 DNA reads TGTGCCAGCAGCCCCTACGCCACTAGCGGGTCCTACAATGAGCAGTTCTTC. This encodes CASSPYATSGSYNEQFF.

In this sample, this clonotype turned up many times. This chain connects TRBV12-3 or TRBV12-4 to TRBJ1-2; tentatively, D is TRBD1 (5 bases). The CDR3 totals 14 residues. The V end was cut by 1 base, the J end by 6 bases, with 12 bases between. The CDR3 reads CASSLEPPGHGYTF. The CDR3 nucleotides are TGTGCCAGCAGTTTAGAACCCCCGGGGCATGGCTACACCTTC.

In this sample, this clonotype turned up many times. The chain combines TRBV15 with TRBJ1-2; 8 bases are a match to TRBD1. The CDR3 extends over 14 amino acids. Germline lookup yields CDR1 LNHNV and CDR2 YYDKDF (reference sequence). Germline trimming cut 5 bases from V and 6 bases from J; bases unmatched to any gene: 8. Written as DNA, the CDR3 is TGTGCCACCAGCCAAGGACAGGGAGGCGATGGCTACACCTTC. Its translation is CATSQGQGGDGYTF.

V gene TRBV11-2 combines with J gene TRBJ2-3, with 12 bases lining up with TRBD2. The V segment lost 4 bases and the J segment 2 bases; nucleotides outside the gene matches: 10. Germline V gene sequence: CDR1 SGHAT, CDR2 FQNNGV. CDR3 length: 18 residues. The CDR3 DNA follows: TGTGCCAGCAGCTCCTATCCCGGACTAGCGGGGACCACAGATACGCAGTATTTT. Protein: CASSSYPGLAGTTDTQYF.

A remark on this clonotype: This could be a read error, since a much larger clone is one nucleotide away. This chain links TRBV5-1 with TRBJ1-1; no reliable D call. The V gene's germline CDR1 is SGHRS and CDR2 YFSETQ. The CDR3 totals 15 residues. V shed 0 bases and J shed 4 bases, with 13 bases lying between them. The chain's CDR3 is CASSLAGWLVTEAFF. The CDR3, as DNA: TGCGCCAGCAGCTTGGCCGGGTGGCTGGTCACTGAAGCTTTCTTT.